One and the same sample provided the 21 T cell receptor beta chains below, sequenced in a study of CD8+ T cells in alopecia areata. Regarding treatment: oral pan-JAK inhibitor, 5-10 mg twice daily. Sequencing relied on a cDNA template that was reverse transcribed from extracted RNA. TCRdb's table, derived via immunoSEQ multiplex PCR, lists solely in-frame clones and lacks some. This sample carries about 250,000 clones, 60% of them seen once, and the ten largest clones take roughly 0.93%. The material was CD4+ T cells sorted from blood, obtained around week 54, from a patient treated with tofacitinib. These receptors originate from a human donor with alopecia areata.

This CDR3 is CASSRDTSSGNTIYF. CDR3 nucleotides: TGCGCCAGCAGCCGGGACACCAGCTCTGGAAACACCATATATTTT. This sequence joins TRBV5-1 and TRBJ1-3, with a possible D match to TRBD1 (6 bases). Germline assignment: CDR1 SGHRS and CDR2 YFSETQ. The CDR3 length is 15 residues. V was trimmed by 4 bases and J by 0 bases, leaving 11 bases between them.

The V and J genes are TRBV7-9 and TRBJ1-5; D is ambiguous. The CDR3 runs to 15 residues. The V end lost 5 bases, the J end lost 1 base, and 12 bases lay between the germline ends. Germline V gene sequence: CDR1 SEHNR, CDR2 FQNEAQ (reference sequence). CDR3 in amino acids: CASSAGYGSNQPQHF. The DNA of the CDR3 is TGTGCCAGCAGCGCCGGGTACGGAAGCAATCAGCCCCAGCATTTT. The full variable domain, its missing parts supplied by reference TRBV7-9 and TRBJ1-5, is DTGVSQNPRHKITKRGQNVTFRCDPISEHNRLYWYRQTLGQGPEFLTYFQNEAQLEKSRLLSDRFSAERPKGSFSTLEIQRTEQGDSAMYLCASSAGYGSNQPQHFGDGTRLSIL.

The V gene is TRBV6-5, the J gene TRBJ2-1; perhaps TRBD2 as D (7 bases). Germline V gene sequence: CDR1 MNHEY, CDR2 SVGAGI. The CDR3 spans 15 residues. Deletions cut 7 bases from V and 7 bases from J, with 20 bases between. CDR3 amino acids: CASNGGGSGVNEQFF. The CDR3 region has the DNA TGTGCCAGCAATGGCGGGGGCTCTGGGGTGAATGAGCAGTTCTTC.

This clone has just a few counts. This chain uses TRBV7-9 with TRBJ2-5; perhaps TRBD1 as D (6 bases). CDR3 length equals 15 residues. V lost 3 bases, J lost 5 bases, and 16 bases lay in between. Germline V gene sequence: CDR1 SEHNR, CDR2 FQNEAQ (reference sequence). CDR3 nucleotide sequence: TGTGCCAGCAGCTTCCCACAGGGAAAGGGGGAGACCCAGTACTTC. Amino acid sequence: CASSFPQGKGETQYF.

This sequence joins TRBV7-9 and TRBJ2-3; unclear D gene. Germline lookup yields CDR1 SEHNR and CDR2 FQNEAQ (reference sequence). Trimming left V 5 bases short and J 4 bases short, with 16 bases between. The CDR3 spans 15 residues. DNA of the CDR3: TGTGCCAGCAGCCCCATGAACTTCTGGGCAGATACGCAGTATTTT. Translated, it gives CASSPMNFWADTQYF. Supplemented by reference TRBV7-9 and TRBJ2-3, the full variable domain reads DTGVSQNPRHKITKRGQNVTFRCDPISEHNRLYWYRQTLGQGPEFLTYFQNEAQLEKSRLLSDRFSAERPKGSFSTLEIQRTEQGDSAMYLCASSPMNFWADTQYFGPGTRLTVL.

In regard to this clone: Distinct nucleotide sequences in the sample also encode this CDR3. This chain links TRBV30 with TRBJ2-3; no firm D call. This CDR3 spans 11 amino acids. V was pared by 0 bases and J by 5 bases, with 3 bases between. CDR1 and CDR2 (germline): GTSNPN, SVGIG (reference sequence). The CDR3 loop reads CAWSVLDTQYF. The CDR3 region has the DNA TGTGCCTGGAGTGTACTAGATACGCAGTATTTT.

This clone was picked up a small number of times. The chain combines TRBV7-3 with TRBJ2-1, with D perhaps TRBD1 or TRBD2 (5 bases each). This CDR3 is built from 13 residues. Germline-derived CDR1 and CDR2 are SGHTA and FQGTGA. The V gene lost 5 bases and the J gene lost 5 bases, with 10 bases spanning the gap. CDR3 residues: CASSEGTDNEQFF. CDR3 sequence (DNA): TGTGCCAGCAGCGAGGGGACGGACAATGAGCAGTTCTTC. The full variable domain, its missing parts supplied by reference TRBV7-3 and TRBJ2-1, is GAGVSQTPSNKVTEKGKYVELRCDPISGHTALYWYRQSLGQGPEFLIYFQGTGAADDSGLPNDRFFAVRPEGSVSTLKIQRTERGDSAVYLCASSEGTDNEQFFGPGTRLTVL.

The V gene is TRBV15, the J gene TRBJ1-6; no firm D call. In germline, CDR1 is LNHNV, CDR2 YYDKDF (reference sequence). There are 16 residues in the CDR3. V lost 0 bases and J lost 10, with 16 bases in between. The chain's CDR3 is CATSRDVRMGNSPLHF. The CDR3 DNA is TGTGCCACCAGCAGAGATGTCCGAATGGGGAACTCACCCCTCCACTTT.

The genes are TRBV25-1 and TRBJ1-1; no clear D gene. This CDR3 is 11 amino acids long. V was shortened by 3 bases and J by 10 bases, with 9 bases between the two germline ends. Per germline, CDR1 MGHDK and CDR2 SYGVNS. CDR3 nucleotide sequence: TGTGCCAGCAGTGAGTCTAGGACAGCTTTCTTT. This sequence encodes CASSESRTAFF.

CDR3 residues: CASSFNPGRDEQFF. Here the CDR3 DNA reads TGTGCCAGCAGCTTCAACCCCGGTAGGGATGAGCAGTTCTTC. The rearrangement uses TRBV11-2 and TRBJ2-1; D unclear. The CDR3 extends over 14 amino acids. The germline gives CDR1 SGHAT, CDR2 FQNNGV. Trimming took off 3 bases at V and 8 bases at J, with 14 bases between the two ends.

The rearrangement links TRBV25-1 to TRBJ1-1; D is perhaps TRBD1 (5 bases). Trimming pared 7 bases from V and 3 bases from J, leaving 18 bases between. CDR1 is MGHDK, CDR2 SYGVNS, per germline. The CDR3 spans 15 residues. CDR3 nucleotides: TGTGCCAGCATCGAGTCTAAGGGACTGCACACTGAAGCTTTCTTT. It codes for CASIESKGLHTEAFF. The full variable domain, completed using reference TRBV25-1 and TRBJ1-1, is EADIYQTPRYLVIGTGKKITLECSQTMGHDKMYWYQQDPGMELHLIHYSYGVNSTEKGDLSSESTVSRIRTEHFPLTLESARPSHTSQYLCASIESKGLHTEAFFGQGTRLTVV.

The rearrangement links TRBV19 to TRBJ2-7; D gene uncertain. Between the trimmed V and J ends, which lost 3 bases and 0 bases, there was a span of 9 bases. The CDR3 is made up of 14 amino acids. Germline V lookup: CDR1 LNHDA, CDR2 SQIVND (reference sequence). Here the CDR3 reads CASSIQQSSYEQYF. Written as DNA, the CDR3 is TGTGCCAGTAGTATCCAACAGAGCTCCTACGAGCAGTACTTC.

This clone showed up just once. V is TRBV2 and J is TRBJ1-6, with TRBD1 as a possible D gene (5 bases). Germline V gene sequence: CDR1 SNHLY, CDR2 FYNNEI. This CDR3 has 15 residues. Trimming removed 1 base at V and 13 bases at J, with 17 bases between. The CDR3 bases are TGTGCCAGCAGTGAAGGCGGGGCAGGGTTAGGCCCCCTCCACTTT. Translation: CASSEGGAGLGPLHF.

V and J are TRBV7-9 and TRBJ1-5, with D maybe TRBD1 (5 bases). The CDR3 has 14 residues. Germline V gives CDR1 SEHNR, CDR2 FQNEAQ (reference sequence). V lost 4 bases to trimming and J lost 3 bases, with 10 bases between them. The CDR3 sequence: CASSSDRDNQPQHF. CDR3 sequence (DNA): TGTGCCAGCAGCTCCGACAGAGACAATCAGCCCCAGCATTTT.

The chain couples TRBV7-2 to TRBJ1-2, with 9 bases identical to TRBD1. V was pared by 5 bases and J by 7 bases, with 5 bases of the junction left unmatched. Germline-derived CDR1 and CDR2 are SGHTA and FQGNSA. There are 13 residues in the CDR3. DNA of the CDR3: TGTGCCAGCAGCGCGCGACAGGGGGGTGGCTACACCTTC. Protein sequence: CASSARQGGGYTF.

This clone came up a few times. This sequence joins TRBV4-1 and TRBJ2-6, with D unresolved. Germline lookup yields CDR1 MGHRA and CDR2 YSYEKL. V lost 1 base, J lost 0 bases, and 7 bases lay in between. The CDR3 has 16 residues. The CDR3 DNA reads as TGCGCCAGCAGCCAAGCCGGCATCTCTGGGGCCAACGTCCTGACTTTC. This encodes CASSQAGISGANVLTF.

This clone was detected a few times. This chain links TRBV29-1 with TRBJ2-7, with 11 bases fitting TRBD1. Germline assignment: CDR1 SQVTM and CDR2 ANQGSEA. This CDR3 has 14 amino acids. Unmatched junction bases numbered 1, after V lost 3 bases and J lost 0 bases. This chain's CDR3 is CSVDGTGGSYEQYF. For the CDR3, the DNA is TGCAGCGTTGATGGGACAGGGGGCTCCTACGAGCAGTACTTC.

The chain carries TRBV2 and TRBJ2-3; tentative D call: TRBD1 (6 bases). Trimming took 10 bases from V and 2 from J, leaving 10 bases between them. CDR1 and CDR2 from the germline V gene are SNHLY and FYNNEI. The length of the CDR3 is 12 residues. The CDR3 DNA sequence: TGTGCCACCGGACAGTACACAGATACGCAGTATTTT. This gives the protein CATGQYTDTQYF. Filled out from reference TRBV2 and TRBJ2-3, the complete variable domain reads EPEVTQTPSHQVTQMGQEVILRCVPISNHLYFYWYRQILGQKVEFLVSFYNNEISEKSEIFDDQFSVERPDGSNFTLKIRSTKLEDSAMYFCATGQYTDTQYFGPGTRLTVL.

This clone was seen more than once but under ten times. The chain recombines TRBV7-2 with TRBJ2-1; maybe TRBD2 (6 bases). The CDR3 consists of 15 residues. With 6 bases removed from V and 7 bases from J, the gap between germline ends came to 19 bases. Germline CDR1 SGHTA, CDR2 FQGNSA. CDR3 region: CASRPELAGINEQFF. The DNA for the CDR3 is TGTGCCAGCAGACCTGAACTAGCAGGGATAAATGAGCAGTTCTTC.

This clone came up once. The J gene is TRBJ2-5, the V gene TRBV19; D not certain. This CDR3 is built from 14 residues. V lost 3 bases to trimming and J lost 3 bases, with 11 bases between them. Germline V gene lookup returns CDR1 LNHDA and CDR2 SQIVND (reference sequence). This CDR3 reads CASSIDGYEETQYF. The CDR3 nucleotides are TGTGCCAGTAGTATCGATGGCTACGAAGAGACCCAGTACTTC.

The chain employs TRBV9 and TRBJ2-1; D is possibly TRBD2 (5 bases). CDR1 and CDR2 from the germline V gene are SGDLS and YYNGEE. Between the trimmed V and J ends, which lost 4 bases and 10 bases, there was a span of 18 bases. The CDR3 runs to 14 residues. The CDR3 DNA reads as TGTGCCAGCAGCCCGGGCCGGATAACGGGGGAGCAGTTCTTC. It specifies CASSPGRITGEQFF. The full variable domain, completed using reference TRBV9 and TRBJ2-1, is DSGVTQTPKHLITATGQRVTLRCSPRSGDLSVYWYQQSLDQGLQFLIQYYNGEERAKGNILERFSAQQFPDLHSELNLSSLELGDSALYFCASSPGRITGEQFFGPGTRLTVL.